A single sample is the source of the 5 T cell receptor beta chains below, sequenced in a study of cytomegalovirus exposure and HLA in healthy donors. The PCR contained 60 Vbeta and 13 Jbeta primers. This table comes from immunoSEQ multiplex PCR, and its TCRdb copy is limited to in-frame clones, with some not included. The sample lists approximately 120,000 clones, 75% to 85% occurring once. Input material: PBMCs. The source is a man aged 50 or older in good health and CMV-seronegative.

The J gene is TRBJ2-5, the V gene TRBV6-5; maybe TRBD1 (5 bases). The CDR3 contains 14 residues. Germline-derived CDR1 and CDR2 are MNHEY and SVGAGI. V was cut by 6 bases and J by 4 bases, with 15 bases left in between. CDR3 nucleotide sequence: TGTGCCAGCAGAACGACGACAGACTCAGAGACCCAGTACTTC. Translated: CASRTTTDSETQYF.

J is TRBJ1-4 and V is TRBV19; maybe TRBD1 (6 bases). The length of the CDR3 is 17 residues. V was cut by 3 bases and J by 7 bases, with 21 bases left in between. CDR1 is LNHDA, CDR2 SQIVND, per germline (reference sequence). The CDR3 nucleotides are TGTGCCAGTAGTATCCCCCAAAGGGGGAGCTTTGCTGAAAAACTGTTTTTT. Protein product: CASSIPQRGSFAEKLFF.

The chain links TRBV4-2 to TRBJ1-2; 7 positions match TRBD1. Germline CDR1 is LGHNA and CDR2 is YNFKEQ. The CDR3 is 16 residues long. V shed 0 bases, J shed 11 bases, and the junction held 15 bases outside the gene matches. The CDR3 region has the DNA TGTGCCAGCAGCCAAGACATGGAGAGGGGGCTAGAAGGATACACCTTC. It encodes CASSQDMERGLEGYTF.

CDR3 sequence (DNA): TGCAGTCCGACTAGCGGGGGAGAGCAGTACTTC. It translates to CSPTSGGEQYF. The chain recombines TRBV20-1 with TRBJ2-7; 12 bases are shared with TRBD2. V shed 8 bases and J 7 bases; nucleotides not matched to a gene: 3. Germline-derived CDR1 and CDR2 are DFQATT and SNEGSKA (reference sequence). This CDR3 spans 11 amino acids.

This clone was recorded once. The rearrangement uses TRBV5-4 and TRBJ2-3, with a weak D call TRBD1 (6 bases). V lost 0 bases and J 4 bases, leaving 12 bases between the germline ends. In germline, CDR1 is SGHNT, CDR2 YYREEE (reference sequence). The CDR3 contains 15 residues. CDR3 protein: CASSLAGPGADTQYF. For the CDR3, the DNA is TGTGCCAGCAGCTTGGCAGGTCCAGGGGCAGATACGCAGTATTTT. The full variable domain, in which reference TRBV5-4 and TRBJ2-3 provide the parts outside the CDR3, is ETGVTQSPTHLIKTRGQQVTLRCSSQSGHNTVSWYQQALGQGPQFIFQYYREEENGRGNFPPRFSGLQFPNYSSELNVNALELDDSALYLCASSLAGPGADTQYFGPGTRLTVL.